The clone carrying this T cell receptor (beta chain) has only a few counts. PCR involved 60 Vbeta and 13 Jbeta primers. Libraries were prepared by immunoSEQ multiplex PCR; TCRdb keeps only in-frame clonotypes and omits some of them. This table holds about 180,000 clones, 70% to 80% found once. This sample was taken from a study of cytomegalovirus exposure and HLA in healthy donors. V lost 2 bases to trimming and J lost 5 bases; unmatched junction nucleotides: 8. The CDR3 runs to 15 residues. Germline V CDR1 and CDR2: MDHEN, SYDVKM. This clonotype was obtained from a woman aged 40 to 50 in good health and CMV-seronegative. The rearrangement uses TRBV28 and TRBJ2-7, with TRBD2 matching over 8 bases. Material: PBMCs. CDR3 in DNA: TGTGCCAGCAGTTTAAGTGCAGCGGGAGTTAACGAGCAGTACTTC. Translating it yields CASSLSAAGVNEQYF.